This T cell receptor beta chain originates from a study of monozygotic twins with inflammatory bowel disease. Broader study findings: Patients with IBD had less TCRbeta diversity (inverse Simpson) than their healthy co-twins. Subtypes among T cells remained indistinguishable.

Input per TCR library consisted of roughly 4,000 ng of total RNA. TCRdb reworked the 5' RACE reads into one entry per CDR3 protein, no DNA. This sample's clone table lists 170,000 or so distinct CDR3 sequences. With regard to this clonotype: Its antigen is undetermined.

The CDR3 sequence is 15 residues long. Per germline, CDR1 MGHRA and CDR2 YSYEKL. The chain joins TRBV4-1 to TRBJ2-1; TCRdb returns TRBD1, unconfirmable since there is no DNA. The source material was blood. The sequence was collected from a human donor with ulcerative colitis or Crohn's disease, or a healthy co-twin of an affected twin (not recorded which). CDR3: CASSLHLGRGYEQFF.